One and the same sample provided the 6 T cell receptor beta chains below, sequenced in a study of shared clonotypes between healthy human individuals. Some clones are missing from TCRdb's copy, which holds only in-frame ones; the method was immunoSEQ multiplex PCR. Of under 550,000 clones detected, 90% to 96% appear once; the ten largest clones hold about 0.064%. Sequenced: naive CD4+ T cells sorted from blood. Subset: CD45RA+ positively selected. The receptors were gathered from a woman aged 25-40 years in good health.

The gene calls are TRBV28 and TRBJ2-5; 7 bases fit TRBD1. V was pared by 6 bases and J by 1 base, with 5 bases of the junction left unmatched. The CDR3 has 14 amino acids. From germline, CDR1 is MDHEN and CDR2 SYDVKM. CDR3 nucleotide sequence: TGTGCCAGCAGACGGACAGGTTTCCAAGAGACCCAGTACTTC. Encoded protein: CASRRTGFQETQYF.

This clone came up once. Here the CDR3 reads CASSYSYRDRDEQYF. CDR3 bases: TGTGCCAGCAGTTACTCTTACCGGGACAGGGACGAGCAGTACTTC. This rearrangement joins TRBV6-5 to TRBJ2-7; TRBD1 agrees at 9 bases. The CDR3 spans 15 residues. Germline CDR1 reads MNHEY; CDR2 reads SVGAGI. Trimming at V came to 0 bases and at J to 5 bases, leaving 5 bases not matched to a gene.

V gene TRBV4-1 combines with J gene TRBJ1-2; D gene uncertain. The CDR3 is made up of 17 amino acids. V was trimmed by 1 base and J by 2 bases, leaving 17 bases between them. Germline V gives CDR1 MGHRA, CDR2 YSYEKL. CDR3 coding DNA: TGCGCCAGCAGCCAAGTCGTCCCGGCGCGCGAGAACTATGGCTACACCTTC. Its protein is CASSQVVPARENYGYTF.

The V and J genes are TRBV11-2 and TRBJ2-7; possibly TRBD1 for D (6 bases). V lost 5 bases to trimming and J lost 0 bases, with 20 bases between them. The CDR3 extends over 17 amino acids. The germline V gene encodes CDR1 SGHAT and CDR2 FQNNGV. The CDR3 nucleotides are TGTGCCAGCAGCCGATTTTGGCAGGGGCTCAACTCCTACGAGCAGTACTTC. This codes for CASSRFWQGLNSYEQYF. Complete variable domain (other parts from reference TRBV11-2 and TRBJ2-7): EAGVAQSPRYKIIEKRQSVAFWCNPISGHATLYWYQQILGQGPKLLIQFQNNGVVDDSQLPKDRFSAERLKGVDSTLKIQPAKLEDSAVYLCASSRFWQGLNSYEQYFGPGTRLTVT.

The rearrangement joins TRBV6-5 to TRBJ2-7, with D unresolved. V was cut by 7 bases and J by 0 bases, with 13 bases left in between. Germline CDR1 is MNHEY and CDR2 is SVGAGI. This CDR3 contains 14 residues. DNA for the CDR3: TGTGCCAGCACCCCCACGTGGGGCTCCTACGAGCAGTACTTC. Protein sequence: CASTPTWGSYEQYF.

The chain is built from TRBV13 and TRBJ2-3, with a tentative D call TRBD1 (6 bases). Trimming stripped 5 bases from V and 1 base from J, with 16 bases between. The CDR3 extends over 16 amino acids. The germline gives CDR1 PRHDT, CDR2 FYEKMQ (reference sequence). DNA of the CDR3: TGTGCCAGCAGCAAATGGGACACCCGTCGCACAGATACGCAGTATTTT. Translating gives CASSKWDTRRTDTQYF.